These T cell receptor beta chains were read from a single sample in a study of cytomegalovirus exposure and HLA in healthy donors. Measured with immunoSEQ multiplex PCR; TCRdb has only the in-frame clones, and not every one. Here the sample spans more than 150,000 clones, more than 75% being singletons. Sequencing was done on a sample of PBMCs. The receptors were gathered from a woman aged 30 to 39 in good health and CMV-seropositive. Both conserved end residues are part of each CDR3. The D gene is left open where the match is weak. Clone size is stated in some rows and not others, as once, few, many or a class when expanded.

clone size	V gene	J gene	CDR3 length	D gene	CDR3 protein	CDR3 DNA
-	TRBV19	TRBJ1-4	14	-	CASSSSRANEKLFF	TGTGCCAGTAGCTCCAGCCGGGCTAATGAAAAACTGTTTTTT
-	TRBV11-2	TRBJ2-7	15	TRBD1	CASSLVGQGSYEQYF	TGTGCCAGCAGCTTAGTAGGACAGGGCTCCTACGAGCAGTACTTC
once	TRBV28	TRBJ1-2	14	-	CASSLWGESGGYTF	TGTGCCAGCAGTTTATGGGGAGAGTCGGGAGGCTACACCTTC
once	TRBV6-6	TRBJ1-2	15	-	CASRNLRTEDYGYTF	TGTGCCAGCAGAAACCTCCGGACAGAAGACTATGGCTACACCTTC
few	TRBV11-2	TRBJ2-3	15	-	CASSVRRGRTDTQYF	TGTGCCAGCAGCGTAAGACGGGGAAGGACAGATACGCAGTATTTT
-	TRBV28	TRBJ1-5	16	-	CASSNGGLGSNQPQHF	TGTGCCAGCTCTAACGGGGGGCTCGGGAGCAATCAGCCCCAGCATTTT
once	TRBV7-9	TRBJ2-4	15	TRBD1	CASSPTGGGGDIQYF	TGTGCCAGCAGCCCCACAGGGGGCGGCGGGGACATTCAGTACTTC
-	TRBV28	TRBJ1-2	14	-	CASTQRLRAYGYTF	TGTGCCAGCACCCAAAGATTAAGAGCCTATGGCTACACCTTC
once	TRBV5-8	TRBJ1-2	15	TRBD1	CASSARQGRYYGYTF	TGTGCCAGCAGCGCTCGACAGGGGAGGTACTATGGCTACACCTTC
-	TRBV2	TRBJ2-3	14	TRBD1	CASTLRRGTDTQYF	TGTGCCAGCACACTCCGCAGGGGGACAGATACGCAGTATTTT
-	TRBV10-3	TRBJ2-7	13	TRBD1	CAIRPGQGYEQYF	TGTGCCATCAGGCCGGGACAGGGCTACGAGCAGTACTTC
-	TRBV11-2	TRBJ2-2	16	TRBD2	CASSLGVAGGSGELFF	TGTGCCAGCAGCTTAGGGGTTGCGGGGGGTTCCGGGGAGCTGTTTTTT
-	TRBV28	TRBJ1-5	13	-	CASSLLGDQPQHF	TGTGCCAGCAGTTTGCTCGGGGATCAGCCCCAGCATTTT
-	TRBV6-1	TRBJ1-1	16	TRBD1	CASSEYISTGDTEAFF	TGTGCCAGCAGTGAATACATTTCGACAGGGGACACTGAAGCTTTCTTT
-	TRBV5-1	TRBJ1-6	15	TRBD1	CASSSNRQGDSPLHF	TGCGCCAGCAGTTCCAACCGACAGGGAGATTCACCCCTCCACTTT
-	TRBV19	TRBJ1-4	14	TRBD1	CASCQGAQNEKLFF	TGTGCCAGCTGCCAGGGGGCCCAGAATGAAAAACTGTTTTTT
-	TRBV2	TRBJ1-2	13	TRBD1	CASSADRGYGYTF	TGTGCCAGCAGTGCGGACAGGGGGTATGGCTACACCTTC
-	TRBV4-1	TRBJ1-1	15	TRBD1	CASSLGDRGRTEAFF	TGCGCCAGCAGCCTAGGGGACAGGGGGAGGACTGAAGCTTTCTTT
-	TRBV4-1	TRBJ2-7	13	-	CASSQEGRVAQYF	TGCGCCAGCAGCCAAGAGGGTCGGGTAGCGCAGTACTTC
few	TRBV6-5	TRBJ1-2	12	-	CASALRGYGYTF	TGTGCCAGCGCACTCCGGGGGTATGGCTACACCTTC
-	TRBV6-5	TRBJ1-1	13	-	CASTSPGGTEAFF	TGTGCCAGCACCTCCCCTGGGGGGACTGAAGCTTTCTTT
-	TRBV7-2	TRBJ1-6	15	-	CASSLDRLYNSPLHF	TGTGCCAGCAGCTTAGACAGGTTATATAATTCACCCCTCCACTTT
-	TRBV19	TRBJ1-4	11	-	CASSGGSALFF	TGTGCCAGTAGTGGCGGGTCGGCCCTGTTTTTT
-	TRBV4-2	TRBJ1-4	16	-	CASSQDWLAANEKLFF	TGTGCCAGCAGCCAAGATTGGCTGGCAGCTAATGAAAAACTGTTTTTT
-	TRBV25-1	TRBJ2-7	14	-	CASLPGRGPYEQYF	TGTGCCAGCCTCCCGGGCCGCGGGCCCTACGAGCAGTACTTC
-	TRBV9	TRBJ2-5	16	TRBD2	CASSVALSGDRETQYF	TGTGCCAGCAGCGTAGCTCTTAGCGGGGACCGAGAGACCCAGTACTTC
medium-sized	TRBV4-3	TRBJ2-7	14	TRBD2	CASSQGTSGYEQYF	TGCGCCAGCAGCCAGGGGACTAGCGGCTACGAGCAGTACTTC
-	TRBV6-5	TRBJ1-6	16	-	CASSSQDKSYNSPLHF	TGTGCCAGCAGTTCCCAGGACAAATCCTATAATTCACCCCTCCACTTT
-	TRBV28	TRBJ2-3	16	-	CASSLSGRGLTDTQYF	TGTGCCAGCAGTTTATCGGGCAGGGGTTTGACAGATACGCAGTATTTT
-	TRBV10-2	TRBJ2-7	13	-	CATLKTAYDEQYF	TGCGCCACCCTTAAGACTGCTTATGACGAGCAGTACTTC
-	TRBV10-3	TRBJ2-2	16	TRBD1	CAISGDRGQNTGELFF	TGTGCCATCAGTGGAGACAGGGGGCAGAACACCGGGGAGCTGTTTTTT
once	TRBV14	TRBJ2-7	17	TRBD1	CASSHLQGGRGAYEQYF	TGTGCCAGCAGCCATCTTCAAGGGGGCAGAGGGGCCTACGAGCAGTACTTC
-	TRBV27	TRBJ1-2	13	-	CASKGGENYGYTF	TGTGCCAGCAAGGGCGGGGAGAACTATGGCTACACCTTC
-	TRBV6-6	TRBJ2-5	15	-	CASSSHRVGKETQYF	TGTGCCAGCAGTTCCCACAGGGTCGGAAAAGAGACCCAGTACTTC
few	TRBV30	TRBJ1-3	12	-	CAWITAGNTIYF	TGTGCCTGGATAACAGCTGGAAACACCATATATTTT
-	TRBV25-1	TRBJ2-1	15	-	CASGEIRGSYNEQFF	TGTGCCAGCGGAGAGATCAGAGGCTCCTACAATGAGCAGTTCTTC
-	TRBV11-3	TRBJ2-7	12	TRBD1	CASNHRGLEQYF	TGTGCCAGCAACCACAGGGGGCTGGAGCAGTACTTC
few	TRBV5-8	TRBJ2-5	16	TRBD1	CASSSGTGGFQETQYF	TGTGCCAGCAGTTCCGGGACAGGGGGATTTCAAGAGACCCAGTACTTC
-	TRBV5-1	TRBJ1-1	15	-	CASSPLPGENTEAFF	TGCGCCAGCAGCCCCCTGCCAGGGGAGAACACTGAAGCTTTCTTT
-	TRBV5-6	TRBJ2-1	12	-	CASSSRQNEQFF	TGTGCCAGCAGCTCGAGACAGAATGAGCAGTTCTTC
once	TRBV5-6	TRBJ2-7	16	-	CASSLMEALVSYEQYF	TGTGCCAGCAGCTTGATGGAGGCTCTGGTGTCCTACGAGCAGTACTTC
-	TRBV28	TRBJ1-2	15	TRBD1	CASSRTNTGAPGYTF	TGTGCCAGCAGTCGGACAAACACAGGGGCCCCTGGCTACACCTTC
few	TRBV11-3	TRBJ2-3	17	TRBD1	CASSQRQGADRTDTQYF	TGTGCCAGCAGCCAGAGACAGGGGGCGGACCGCACAGATACGCAGTATTTT
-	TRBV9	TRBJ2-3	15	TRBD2	CASSFGRGSTDTQYF	TGTGCCAGCAGCTTCGGGAGGGGGAGCACAGATACGCAGTATTTT
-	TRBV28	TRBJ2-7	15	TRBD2	CASSSPVFGRDEQYF	TGTGCCAGCAGTTCCCCCGTTTTCGGGAGGGACGAGCAGTACTTC
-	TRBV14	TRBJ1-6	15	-	CASSQDQGESSPLHF	TGTGCCAGCAGCCAAGATCAGGGTGAAAGTTCACCCCTCCACTTT
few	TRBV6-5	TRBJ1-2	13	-	CASHPGRPYGYTF	TGTGCCAGCCACCCTGGGAGGCCCTATGGCTACACCTTC
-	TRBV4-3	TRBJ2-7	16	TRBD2	CASSQDSSGGSYEQYF	TGCGCCAGCAGCCAAGATTCTAGCGGGGGGTCCTACGAGCAGTACTTC
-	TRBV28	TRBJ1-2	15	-	CASSLEGGPGYGYTF	TGTGCCAGCAGCCTAGAGGGGGGGCCAGGCTATGGCTACACCTTC
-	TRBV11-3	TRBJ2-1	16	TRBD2	CASSLGGGDTYNEQFF	TGTGCCAGCAGCTTAGGCGGGGGGGATACCTACAATGAGCAGTTCTTC
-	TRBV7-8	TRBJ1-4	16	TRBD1	CASSLGNRGRHEKLFF	TGTGCCAGCAGCCTAGGCAACAGGGGCCGGCATGAAAAACTGTTTTTT
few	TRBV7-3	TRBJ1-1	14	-	CASSPRGGYTEAFF	TGTGCCAGCAGCCCACGAGGTGGGTACACTGAAGCTTTCTTT
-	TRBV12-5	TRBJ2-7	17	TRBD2	CASGFSPTSGPSYEQYF	TGTGCTAGTGGTTTCTCTCCTACTAGCGGGCCATCCTACGAGCAGTACTTC